This TCR beta chain derives from a study of T cell responses to AZD1222 COVID-19 vaccine. Study-wide points: Among the donors, most were white British and more were female, and clonal diversity was possibly underestimated. Rises in breadth and depth of Spike-specific TCRs came after two AZD1222 doses. Repertoires in all cases were sampled only once the peak T cell response had passed.

Comment on this clone: What it binds is unknown.

The table came from immunoSEQ multiplex PCR; TCRdb's copy has only in-frame clones and leaves some out. The sample holds about 130,000 clones; 75% to 95% are singletons and the top ten take less than 9%. The CDR3 is 14 residues long. V trimming: 4 bases; J trimming: 4 bases; junction bases outside the gene matches: 5. Germline V gene sequence: CDR1 LGHNA, CDR2 YSLEER. The chain employs TRBV4-3 and TRBJ2-7; 9 bases match TRBD1. The clonotype was recovered from an adult in good health. This material consisted of peripheral blood, taken on day 0 of AZD1222 vaccination. CDR3 amino acids: CASSPAGTGYEQYF. CDR3 nucleotide sequence: TGCGCCAGCAGCCCGGCCGGGACAGGGTACGAGCAGTACTTC.